The clone carrying this T cell receptor (beta chain) occurred a few times. This specimen comes from a study of blood T cell repertoires in COVID-19. Sequenced by immunoSEQ multiplex PCR; TCRdb stores in-frame clones only, minus some. The table shows 250,000 or so clones, with roughly nine tenths occurring only once. The germline V gene has CDR1 LGHDT and CDR2 YNNKEL (reference sequence). The CDR3 runs 13 residues. The junction had 3 bases not matched to a gene; V was cut back by 3 bases and J by 8 bases. V gene TRBV3-1 (or the pseudogene TRBV3-2) combines with J gene TRBJ2-1; the match to TRBD2 covers 8 bases. The source is a man aged 35 to 55 with active or convalescent COVID-19. The sequenced sample was peripheral blood. The CDR3 DNA reads TGTGCCAGCAGCCAGACGGGAGGGTATGAGCAGTTCTTC. The encoded protein is CASSQTGGYEQFF.